This is a list of T cell receptor beta chains from one sample in a study of blood T cell repertoires in COVID-19. Repertoires were generated with immunoSEQ multiplex PCR, while TCRdb's copy carries only in-frame clones and drops some. The sample holds around 73,000 clones; about 80% are singletons and the top ten take over 25%. Sample: peripheral blood. These receptors were obtained from a human donor in a cohort sampled during active COVID-19. CDR3s include the opening cysteine and the closing phenylalanine or tryptophan. D genes are given only for firm matches. Clone size appears in some rows only: once, few, many, or a class for an expanded clone.

d_call	clone_size	v_call	j_call	cdr3_length	cdr3_nt	cdr3_aa
.	.	TRBV4-1	TRBJ1-1	14	TGCGCCAGCCGACCGGGACACAGTAACACTGAAGCTTTCTTT	CASRPGHSNTEAFF
.	.	TRBV21-1	TRBJ2-7	13	TGTGCCAGCATCGTGGACAGGACCTACGAGCAGTACTTC	CASIVDRTYEQYF
TRBD2	.	TRBV9	TRBJ2-3	13	TGTGCCAGTAGCGGGGGGCTCCGGGATACGCAGTATTTT	CASSGGLRDTQYF
.	few	TRBV11-2	TRBJ1-1	14	TGTGCCAGCAGCTCTGACACCAGAAGAGCTGAAGCTTTCTTT	CASSSDTRRAEAFF
.	.	TRBV23-1	TRBJ2-1	18	TGCGCCAGCAGTCAATTTAATTGTCGAGGCAGGGACTACAATGAGCAGTTCTTC	CASSQFNCRGRDYNEQFF
TRBD1	.	TRBV15	TRBJ1-2	17	TGTGCCACCAGCAGAGATTACCGTTTACAGGGGAACTATGGCTACACCTTC	CATSRDYRLQGNYGYTF
TRBD2	.	TRBV4-1	TRBJ2-1	16	TGCGCCAGCAGCCAAGATAGGAGCGGGAACTACAATGAGCAGTTCTTC	CASSQDRSGNYNEQFF
TRBD2	.	TRBV4-2	TRBJ2-1	16	TGTGCCAGCAGCCAAGATCTGGGGCTAGCGGGGGGGAAGCAGTTCTTC	CASSQDLGLAGGKQFF
.	.	TRBV28	TRBJ1-2	15	TGTGCCAGCAGAACCCTCGGACGGGGTTGGGATGGCTACACCTTC	CASRTLGRGWDGYTF
TRBD2	.	TRBV27	TRBJ2-1	17	TGTGCCAGCAGTTTATCGGGACTAGCGGTCTCCTACAATGAGCAGTTCTTC	CASSLSGLAVSYNEQFF
.	.	TRBV19	TRBJ2-2	14	TGTGCCAGTAGTGCGGACAGCCCCACCGGGGAGCTGTTTTTT	CASSADSPTGELFF
TRBD1	.	TRBV7-9	TRBJ1-5	17	TGTGCCAGCAGCTTAGTAGCAGGGGGAACCGGCAATCAGCCCCAGCATTTT	CASSLVAGGTGNQPQHF
.	.	TRBV3-1/TRBV3-2	TRBJ1-6	13	TGTGCCAGCAGCCAAGTGGCTGATTCACCCCTCCACTTT	CASSQVADSPLHF
TRBD2	few	TRBV3-1/TRBV3-2	TRBJ2-7	15	TGTGCCAGCAGCCTCAGTAGCGGGGGGGCCGACGAGCAGTACTTC	CASSLSSGGADEQYF
TRBD2	.	TRBV6-2/TRBV6-3	TRBJ2-1	15	TGTGCCAGCAGTTCCGGGGGGGCCGTAAAGAATGAGCAGTTCTTC	CASSSGGAVKNEQFF
.	.	TRBV7-3	TRBJ1-2	13	TGTGCCAGCAGCTTCTATCAGGGCGATGGCTACACCTTC	CASSFYQGDGYTF
TRBD2	.	TRBV6-5	TRBJ2-1	15	TGTGCCAGCAGTTACAGGCTAGCGGGGGGAGGAGAGCAGTTCTTC	CASSYRLAGGGEQFF
TRBD1	.	TRBV5-6	TRBJ2-7	14	TGTGCCAGCAGCTTACCGGGACAGGATAACGAGCAGTACTTC	CASSLPGQDNEQYF
.	.	TRBV14	TRBJ1-2	14	TGTGCCAGCAGCCAAGTGAGGGCGAACTATGGCTACACCTTC	CASSQVRANYGYTF
TRBD2	.	TRBV6-1	TRBJ2-1	15	TGTGCCAGCAGTGAACTAGCGGGGGGGTACAATGAGCAGTTCTTC	CASSELAGGYNEQFF
TRBD1	.	TRBV19	TRBJ2-2	14	TGTGCCAGTATTCCGGGACAGGGGTCCGGGGAGCTGTTTTTT	CASIPGQGSGELFF
.	.	TRBV18	TRBJ2-5	15	TGTGCCAGCTCACCTTCACAGGGTTCACAAGAGACCCAGTACTTC	CASSPSQGSQETQYF
.	once	TRBV5-5	TRBJ1-6	13	TGTGCCAGCAGCCCCCGACACGATTCACCCCTCCACTTT	CASSPRHDSPLHF
TRBD1	.	TRBV6-5	TRBJ1-4	16	TGTGCCAGCAGTTACGGCGGGACAGGGGACTTTGAAAAACTGTTTTTT	CASSYGGTGDFEKLFF
TRBD1	.	TRBV9	TRBJ1-2	13	TGTGCCAGCAGCGTGCCCTCAGGGGGCGGCTACACCTTC	CASSVPSGGGYTF
TRBD2	.	TRBV7-7	TRBJ2-2	15	TGTGCCAGCAGCTTAGTAGCGGGGGGAACCGGGGAGCTGTTTTTT	CASSLVAGGTGELFF
.	.	TRBV7-3	TRBJ2-2	16	TGTGCCAGCAGCTTAATGGCGGCGGGGCGAACCGGGGAGCTGTTTTTT	CASSLMAAGRTGELFF
TRBD1	.	TRBV14	TRBJ1-6	14	TGTGCCAGCAGCCGAGGGACAGGGATGTCACCCCTCCACTTT	CASSRGTGMSPLHF
.	.	TRBV12-2	TRBJ2-5	15	TGTGCAAGTCACCTCCGGACAGGGCTTGAAGAGACCCAGTACTTC	CASHLRTGLEETQYF
TRBD1	.	TRBV6-6	TRBJ2-7	15	TGTGCCAGCAGGGACAGGGCCCTTCGCCCCTACGAGCAGTACTTC	CASRDRALRPYEQYF
TRBD1	.	TRBV6-5	TRBJ2-7	15	TGTGCCACCATACCACGGGGACAGGGACCCTACGAGCAGTACTTC	CATIPRGQGPYEQYF
TRBD1	.	TRBV2	TRBJ1-2	14	TGTGCCAGCAGTGAGCTACAGGGGAACTATGGCTACACCTTC	CASSELQGNYGYTF
.	.	TRBV19	TRBJ1-2	13	TGTGCCAGTAGTATGTTGACACACCCTGGCTACACCTTC	CASSMLTHPGYTF
TRBD1	.	TRBV27	TRBJ1-5	13	TGTGCCAGCAGTTTATCGAGGGGGCGGCCCCAGCATTTT	CASSLSRGRPQHF
TRBD1	.	TRBV19	TRBJ1-5	14	TGTGCCAGTAGCACAACAGGGGGCTATCAGCCCCAGCATTTT	CASSTTGGYQPQHF
TRBD1	.	TRBV7-2	TRBJ2-5	15	TGTGCCAGCAGCTTATCGGGACAGGGGATAGAGACCCAGTACTTC	CASSLSGQGIETQYF
.	.	TRBV18	TRBJ1-1	16	TGTGCCACCTGGGGCGCAGGCTCCCGACGTGACACTGAAGCTTTCTTT	CATWGAGSRRDTEAFF
.	.	TRBV5-1	TRBJ2-5	15	TGCGCCAGCAGCTTGGCTAGTAATCCGCAAGAGACCCAGTACTTC	CASSLASNPQETQYF
.	.	TRBV29-1	TRBJ2-3	13	TGCAGCGGGGGGCCTGGAGGCACAGATACGCAGTATTTT	CSGGPGGTDTQYF
.	.	TRBV7-4	TRBJ2-5	14	TGTGCCAGCAGCCCACACGGCCCCGGGGAGACCCAGTACTTC	CASSPHGPGETQYF
.	few	TRBV9	TRBJ1-1	16	TGTGCCAGCAGCGTAGGTTACCACAGGGCCTCCTCTGAAGCTTTCTTT	CASSVGYHRASSEAFF
TRBD2	.	TRBV10-2	TRBJ2-5	13	TGCGCCAGCAGACCGGGAGGCGGAGAGACCCAGTACTTC	CASRPGGGETQYF
TRBD1	.	TRBV2	TRBJ1-4	14	TGTGCCAGCAGGTGGGGACAGAACCCTGAAAAACTGTTTTTT	CASRWGQNPEKLFF
.	.	TRBV4-2	TRBJ1-5	13	TGTGCCAGCAGCCAAGATGCACTTCAGCCCCAGCATTTT	CASSQDALQPQHF
TRBD2	once	TRBV9	TRBJ2-1	16	TGTGCCAGCAGCGCGTCCAACCGGGACTACTACAATGAGCAGTTCTTC	CASSASNRDYYNEQFF